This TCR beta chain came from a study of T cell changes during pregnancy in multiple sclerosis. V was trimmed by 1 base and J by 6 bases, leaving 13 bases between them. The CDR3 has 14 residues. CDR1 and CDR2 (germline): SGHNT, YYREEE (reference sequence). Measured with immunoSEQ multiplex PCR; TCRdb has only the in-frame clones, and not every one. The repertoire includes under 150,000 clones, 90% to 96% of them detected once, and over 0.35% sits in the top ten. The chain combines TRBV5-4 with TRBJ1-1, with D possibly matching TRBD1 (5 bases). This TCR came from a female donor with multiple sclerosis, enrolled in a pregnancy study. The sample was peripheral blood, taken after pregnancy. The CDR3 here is CASSLLGGRPEAFF. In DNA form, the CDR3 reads TGTGCCAGCAGCTTGTTGGGGGGTAGACCTGAAGCTTTCTTT.